These T cell receptor beta chains were read from a single sample in a study of blood T cell repertoires in COVID-19. The assay was immunoSEQ multiplex PCR, and TCRdb's table has in-frame clones only and misses some. The table lists more than 300,000 clones, 88% of them singletons. Sequenced sample: PBMCs or T cells enriched from blood (not recorded which). These receptor sequences come from a woman aged 18-29 years who had recovered from COVID-19. Each CDR3 is given with its conserved first and last residue. D genes are given only for firm matches. Part of the rows lack a size; the others show once, few, many or a class for expanded clones.

v_call,clone_size,d_call,j_call,cdr3_nt,cdr3_aa
TRBV20-1,.,.,TRBJ2-1,TGCAGTGCTAGTTATGGGGGGGGCAGGGATGAGCAGTTCTTC,CSASYGGGRDEQFF
TRBV6-6,few,.,TRBJ1-1,TGTGCCAGCAGCCTAACAGAGACTGAAGCTTTCTTT,CASSLTETEAFF
TRBV5-1,.,TRBD2,TRBJ2-5,TGCGCCAGTAGGGGACTACAAGAGACCCAGTACTTC,CASRGLQETQYF
TRBV5-1,.,.,TRBJ2-7,TGCGCCAGCAGCTTGGCCGCACAGCCCTACGAGCAGTACTTC,CASSLAAQPYEQYF
TRBV28,.,TRBD1,TRBJ2-3,TGTGCCAGCAGTCACCAACCTGGACAGGGACCCACAGATACGCAGTATTTT,CASSHQPGQGPTDTQYF
TRBV14,.,TRBD2,TRBJ2-3,TGTGCCAGCAGCCAAGATCCGGTTCTAGCGGGTTATCGGACAGATACGCAGTATTTT,CASSQDPVLAGYRTDTQYF
TRBV3-1/TRBV3-2,.,.,TRBJ1-2,TGTGCCAGCAGCCAAGTCCGTTCCCTCGAGGCCTCGGGGTATGGCTACACCTTC,CASSQVRSLEASGYGYTF
TRBV30,.,.,TRBJ2-7,TGTGCCTCGAGGGGGGGTTACGAGCAGTACTTC,CASRGGYEQYF
TRBV5-1,.,TRBD1,TRBJ1-1,TGCGCCAGCAGCTTGGGACAGGGGGCCGGGGGCACTGAAGCTTTCTTT,CASSLGQGAGGTEAFF
TRBV9,.,TRBD1,TRBJ1-1,TGTGCCAGCAGCGAGACAGGGGAGGGGACTGAAGCTTTCTTT,CASSETGEGTEAFF
TRBV6-5,.,TRBD1,TRBJ1-2,TGTGCCAGCAGTTACTCGAGAGACAGGGGATACCGGGGCTACACCTTC,CASSYSRDRGYRGYTF
TRBV27,once,.,TRBJ2-3,TGTGCCAGCAGTCCTGGCGGGCGAGATACGCAGTATTTT,CASSPGGRDTQYF
TRBV13,.,.,TRBJ1-1,TGTGCCAGCAGCTTAGCTGCGGACTTGAACACTGAAGCTTTCTTT,CASSLAADLNTEAFF
TRBV6-5,.,.,TRBJ1-5,TGTGCCAGCAGTTCGCTGAGTAATCAGCCCCAGCATTTT,CASSSLSNQPQHF
TRBV11-2,.,.,TRBJ2-3,TGTGCCAGCAGCTTATATTCAGGGGATACGCAGTATTTT,CASSLYSGDTQYF
TRBV7-9,.,TRBD1,TRBJ1-2,TGTGCCAGCAGCGGAGCGGACAGGACCTATGGCTACACCTTC,CASSGADRTYGYTF
TRBV12-3/TRBV12-4,.,.,TRBJ1-2,TGTGCCAGCAGCCGGGACACCTTC,CASSRDTF
TRBV7-3,.,TRBD2,TRBJ2-1,TGTGCCAGCAGCTTACGAGCGGGGGGGCCCAATGAGCAGTTCTTC,CASSLRAGGPNEQFF
TRBV5-1,few,.,TRBJ1-2,TGCGCCAGCAGCTTGGACAGGGTTGCCTATGGCTACACCTTC,CASSLDRVAYGYTF
TRBV5-6,.,TRBD2,TRBJ2-7,TGTGCCAGCAAAAAATTAGCGGGGGATACCTACGAGCAGTACTTC,CASKKLAGDTYEQYF
TRBV9,.,.,TRBJ2-7,TGTGCCAGCGGGCGTCCCGAGATAGACGAGCAGTACTTC,CASGRPEIDEQYF
TRBV27,.,TRBD1,TRBJ1-1,TGTGCCAGCAGTTTAGCCCGGGACAGGGAGTACGGCACTGAAGCTTTCTTT,CASSLARDREYGTEAFF
TRBV7-2,.,TRBD1,TRBJ1-3,TGTGCCATCGGACAGGGCGCTTCTGGAAACACCATATATTTT,CAIGQGASGNTIYF